Listed below are T cell receptor beta chains from one sample, sequenced in a study of shared clonotypes between healthy human individuals. TCRdb's copy holds only in-frame clones and misses some; the assay was immunoSEQ multiplex PCR. The table lists about 2.4 million clones, approximately 93% of them singletons. Sequenced: naive CD4+ T cells from PBMCs. Source of these receptors: a young man in good health. Some clones in this sample may be carry-over from other donors' samples. Both conserved end residues are part of each CDR3. D genes are given only for firm matches. Some rows have no size entry. The others give once, few or many, or a class for an expanded clone.

size: -; J: TRBJ1-3; D: -; V: TRBV5-4; DNA: TGTGCCAGCAGCCAGGGGTTTGGAAACACCATATATTTT; CDR3: CASSQGFGNTIYF
size: -; J: TRBJ2-3; D: -; V: TRBV19; DNA: TGTGCCAGTAGTATCGGTTGGGGGAATACGCAGTATTTT; CDR3: CASSIGWGNTQYF
size: -; J: TRBJ1-6; D: -; V: TRBV30; DNA: TGTGCTGCACACCTCGGGCTCCCGGAGGTGAATTCACCCCTCCACTTT; CDR3: CAAHLGLPEVNSPLHF
size: -; J: TRBJ1-1; D: -; V: TRBV6-5; DNA: TGTGCCAGCACTCGGCAAGATTTGAACACTGAAGCTTTCTTT; CDR3: CASTRQDLNTEAFF
size: once; J: TRBJ1-2; D: -; V: TRBV30; DNA: TGTGCCTGGAGTAGGGGAAGCTCTAACTATGGCTACACCTTC; CDR3: CAWSRGSSNYGYTF
size: -; J: TRBJ2-5; D: -; V: TRBV15; DNA: TGTGCCACCAGCAGAGAGAGGCAACAGCGGTTTCAAGAGACCCAGTACTTC; CDR3: CATSRERQQRFQETQYF
size: -; J: TRBJ2-4; D: TRBD1; V: TRBV28; DNA: TGTGCCAGCAGACCAGACAGGGGAATAAACATTCAGTACTTC; CDR3: CASRPDRGINIQYF
size: -; J: TRBJ2-1; D: -; V: TRBV28; DNA: TGTGCCAGCAGTTCCAGGGATACCGGCGGGGAGCAGTTCTTC; CDR3: CASSSRDTGGEQFF
size: once; J: TRBJ1-5; D: -; V: TRBV28; DNA: TGTGCCAGCAGGCTCCTCCAGGTTAGGCAGCCCCAGCATTTT; CDR3: CASRLLQVRQPQHF
size: -; J: TRBJ2-3; D: -; V: TRBV19; DNA: TGTGCCAGTAGTATAAGCACAGATACGCAGTATTTT; CDR3: CASSISTDTQYF
size: once; J: TRBJ1-6; D: -; V: TRBV5-1; DNA: TGCGCCAGCAGCCGGACGTGGCGCCAAGACGGGGCACCCCTCCACTTT; CDR3: CASSRTWRQDGAPLHF
size: -; J: TRBJ2-1; D: -; V: TRBV19; DNA: TGTGCCAGTAGTATGGGGGTCAGGAAAGATCCTGCCAATGAGCAGTTCTTC; CDR3: CASSMGVRKDPANEQFF
size: -; J: TRBJ1-1; D: -; V: TRBV19; DNA: TGTGCCAGTAGTATCTTGCCGGAGCTGGGGCTACCTGAAGCTTTCTTT; CDR3: CASSILPELGLPEAFF
size: -; J: TRBJ2-7; D: -; V: TRBV14; DNA: TGTGCCAGCAGCCAAGGGGGCGCGAGGTCCTACGAGCAGTACTTC; CDR3: CASSQGGARSYEQYF
size: -; J: TRBJ2-1; D: -; V: TRBV6-5; DNA: TGTGCCAGCAGTTACTGGCCCCCAGCGGACAATGAGCAGTTCTTC; CDR3: CASSYWPPADNEQFF
size: -; J: TRBJ2-7; D: -; V: TRBV19; DNA: TGTGCCAGTAGAGGCCAGGCGGCCCCCTCCTACGAGCAGTACTTC; CDR3: CASRGQAAPSYEQYF
size: -; J: TRBJ1-2; D: -; V: TRBV7-2; DNA: TGTGCCAGCAGCTTAGAATATGGTGGCTACACCTTC; CDR3: CASSLEYGGYTF
size: -; J: TRBJ2-3; D: TRBD2; V: TRBV2; DNA: TGTGCCAGCAGTACTGGACTAGCGGACAGCACAGATACGCAGTATTTT; CDR3: CASSTGLADSTDTQYF
size: -; J: TRBJ1-6; D: -; V: TRBV30; DNA: TGTGCCTGGGGTCGACAGAGCGATAATTCACCCCTCCACTTT; CDR3: CAWGRQSDNSPLHF
size: -; J: TRBJ2-3; D: TRBD2; V: TRBV5-1; DNA: TGCGCCAGCAGCTTGGGGTTAGCGGGAGTAACAGATACGCAGTATTTT; CDR3: CASSLGLAGVTDTQYF
size: -; J: TRBJ1-5; D: -; V: TRBV28; DNA: TGTGCCAGCAAATTGGGGGGGGAGCTTGGGAATCAGCCCCAGCATTTT; CDR3: CASKLGGELGNQPQHF
size: -; J: TRBJ2-1; D: -; V: TRBV28; DNA: TGTGCCAGCAGAGGCCGGGACGCCGGTTTCTACAATGAGCAGTTCTTC; CDR3: CASRGRDAGFYNEQFF
size: once; J: TRBJ1-2; D: -; V: TRBV5-1; DNA: TGCGCCAGCAGCTTGGACGGACAACGCTCATCAGCTAACTATGGCTACACCTTC; CDR3: CASSLDGQRSSANYGYTF
size: -; J: TRBJ2-3; D: -; V: TRBV5-4; DNA: TGTGCCAGCAGCTCGGGGAAAGGTACAGATACGCAGTATTTT; CDR3: CASSSGKGTDTQYF
size: -; J: TRBJ2-1; D: -; V: TRBV12-2; DNA: TGTGCAAGTCGCTTTCTGGCGCGGCCAGGGAGTTACAATGAGCAGTTCTTC; CDR3: CASRFLARPGSYNEQFF
size: -; J: TRBJ1-2; D: -; V: TRBV28; DNA: TGTGCCAGCAGTTCCAGGGGAAGATACTATGGCTACACCTTC; CDR3: CASSSRGRYYGYTF
size: -; J: TRBJ1-2; D: -; V: TRBV7-9; DNA: TGTGCCAGCAGCCCATCACCGGGGGCCGTGGGGAGCTATGGCTACACCTTC; CDR3: CASSPSPGAVGSYGYTF
size: -; J: TRBJ2-7; D: -; V: TRBV7-3; DNA: TGTGCCAGCAGCGGGGCGGGGATCGGCCACGAGCAGTACTTC; CDR3: CASSGAGIGHEQYF
size: -; J: TRBJ2-7; D: TRBD2; V: TRBV5-1; DNA: TGCGCCAGCAGCTTCTTAGCGGGAGGCTACGAGCAGTACTTC; CDR3: CASSFLAGGYEQYF
size: -; J: TRBJ2-7; D: -; V: TRBV28; DNA: TGTGCCAGCACCCCAACAGGGTTTTTCTCCTACGAGCAGTACTTC; CDR3: CASTPTGFFSYEQYF
size: -; J: TRBJ2-3; D: -; V: TRBV5-4; DNA: TGTGCCAGCAGCTGGGGGGCGGGACAGACCATTGCAGATACGCAGTATTTT; CDR3: CASSWGAGQTIADTQYF
size: -; J: TRBJ2-7; D: TRBD1; V: TRBV5-1; DNA: TGCGCCAGCAGCGAACAGGGGGCAAACTACGAGCAGTACTTC; CDR3: CASSEQGANYEQYF
size: -; J: TRBJ2-7; D: -; V: TRBV27; DNA: TGTGCCAGCAGTTTGGAGAGCTCCTACGAGCAGTACTTC; CDR3: CASSLESSYEQYF
size: -; J: TRBJ1-1; D: TRBD1; V: TRBV4-1; DNA: TGCGCCAGCAGCTCCGGGACAGCGAACACTGAAGCTTTCTTT; CDR3: CASSSGTANTEAFF
size: once; J: TRBJ1-3; D: TRBD1; V: TRBV5-1; DNA: TGCGCCAGCAGCACAACAGGGGAGTCTGGAAACACCATATATTTT; CDR3: CASSTTGESGNTIYF
size: -; J: TRBJ2-2; D: -; V: TRBV5-1; DNA: TGCGCCAGCCGAGGATTTTCTATCACCGGGGAGCTGTTTTTT; CDR3: CASRGFSITGELFF
size: -; J: TRBJ1-1; D: -; V: TRBV28; DNA: TGTGCCATTCAGACAGGATCAGAAGCTTTCTTT; CDR3: CAIQTGSEAFF
size: -; J: TRBJ1-4; D: TRBD1; V: TRBV5-1; DNA: TGCGCCAGCACGACAGGGAGAAATGAAAAACTGTTTTTT; CDR3: CASTTGRNEKLFF